This T cell receptor beta chain was sequenced for a study of monozygotic twins with cystic fibrosis. Overall study results and limits: Age, concordance and disease severity did not associate with shared CDR3 numbers. Median Simpson clonality of 0.0095 suggested naive T cells predominated.

Between the trimmed V and J ends, which lost 2 bases and 2 bases, there was a span of 10 bases. This CDR3 has 14 amino acids. CDR1 and CDR2 from the germline V gene are SGDLS and YYNGEE. Regarding this clone: Its antigen is still unknown.

Clones were read by immunoSEQ multiplex PCR, and TCRdb kept only the in-frame ones, dropping some. In the table there are tens of thousands of clones, about 92% of which are singletons. The source is a girl aged 2-10 years with cystic fibrosis. The V and J genes are TRBV9 and TRBJ2-5; possible D gene TRBD1, 5 bases. Input material: blood. The CDR3 DNA reads TGTGCCAGCAGCGTTGACAGAGAGCAAGAGACCCAGTACTTC. Translation: CASSVDREQETQYF.